Below are 13 T cell receptor beta chains sequenced from a single sample in a study of blood T cells in healthy people across ages. Together with a sample-barcoded 5' primer, a J-beta primer mix was included in a second PCR lasting roughly 7 to 11 cycles. Each CDR3 protein gets one entry after TCRdb re-called the 5' RACE reads with MiXCR. The data contain about 760,000 distinct CDR3 sequences, 20% to 25% of them singletons. Separately, the same data were catalogued under a study of T cells of mothers and their children.

Specimen: blood. These receptors originate from a boy between 5 and 17 years old in good health.

The V and J genes are TRBV7-2 and TRBJ2-2, with D possibly TRBD1 on 5 matching bases. Germline V gene data show CDR1 as SGHTA and CDR2 as FQGNSA. This CDR3 has 14 residues. V was cut by 2 bases and J by 6 bases, with 10 bases left in between. The CDR3 bases are TGTGCCAGCAGCTTAAAATCAGGGCCCGGGGAGCTGTTTTTT. It yields the protein CASSLKSGPGELFF.

This clonotype was counted only a few times. V is TRBV29-1 and J is TRBJ2-5; the D gene is possibly TRBD2 (6 bases). The J call may be faulty, since TRBJ2-1 better matches the DNA end. Germline V gene lookup returns CDR1 SQVTM and CDR2 ANQGSEA. This CDR3 has 12 amino acids. The CDR3 nucleotides read TGCAGCGTTGGGAGGGGTGGTAATGAGCAGTTCTTC. It encodes CSVGRGGNEQFF.

The chain recombines TRBV24-1 with TRBJ2-2; the match to TRBD2 covers 10 bases. There are 15 residues in the CDR3. Germline lookup yields CDR1 KGHDR and CDR2 SFDVKD. After removal of 4 bases from V and 3 bases from J, the junction contained 1 base not matched to a gene. CDR3 loop: CATSDLAGDTGELFF. The CDR3 coding sequence is TGTGCCACCAGTGACCTAGCGGGGGACACCGGGGAGCTGTTTTTT.

The chain couples TRBV29-1 to TRBJ2-6; D possibly corresponds to TRBD1 (6 bases). CDR3 length equals 16 residues. Germline V gives CDR1 SQVTM, CDR2 ANQGSEA. V lost 6 bases to trimming and J lost 0 bases, with 15 bases between them. CDR3 DNA: TGCAGCGTGCGCCGGGACACCCTCTCTGGGGCCAACGTCCTGACTTTC. Translating it yields CSVRRDTLSGANVLTF.

V and J are TRBV28 and TRBJ1-1, with a tentative D call TRBD1 (5 bases). There are 16 residues in the CDR3. Between the trimmed V and J ends, which lost 3 bases and 0 bases, there was a span of 14 bases. CDR1 MDHEN and CDR2 SYDVKM come from the germline V gene. CDR3 DNA sequence: TGTGCCAGCAGTTTCGGGGCAGGACTTATGAACACTGAAGCTTTCTTT. Encoded protein: CASSFGAGLMNTEAFF.

CDR3 nucleotide sequence: TGTGCCAGCAGCTTAGATGGCGGGAGGGCTGCTAGGGACGAGCAGTACTTC. It yields the protein CASSLDGGRAARDEQYF. The chain is built from TRBV11-2 and TRBJ2-7, with 9 bases lining up with TRBD2. Germline CDR1 reads SGHAT; CDR2 reads FQNNGV. V was clipped by 0 bases and J by 5 bases; unmatched bases: 11. The length of the CDR3 is 17 residues.

In its sample, this clonotype was seen a few times. The rearrangement uses TRBV11-2 and TRBJ2-2, with D maybe TRBD2 (6 bases). Germline-derived CDR1 and CDR2 are SGHAT and FQNNGV. This CDR3 region has 16 residues. V was clipped by 5 bases and J by 7 bases, with 20 bases between them. The CDR3 DNA reads TGTGCCAGCAGCCCTTCGGGGGTCCCTGGTCTCGGGGAGCTGTTTTTT. Translation: CASSPSGVPGLGELFF. Combining the CDR3 with reference TRBV11-2 and TRBJ2-2 gives the whole variable domain EAGVAQSPRYKIIEKRQSVAFWCNPISGHATLYWYQQILGQGPKLLIQFQNNGVVDDSQLPKDRFSAERLKGVDSTLKIQPAKLEDSAVYLCASSPSGVPGLGELFFGEGSRLTVL.

This clonotype came up a few times. The CDR3: CSVELGAETQYF. Written as DNA, the CDR3 is TGCAGCGTTGAGTTAGGGGCAGAGACCCAGTACTTC. The gene calls are TRBV29-1 and TRBJ2-5, with D perhaps matching TRBD1 (5 bases). The V gene's germline CDR1 is SQVTM and CDR2 ANQGSEA. V was clipped by 3 bases and J by 4 bases, with 9 bases between them. CDR3 length: 12 amino acids.

The J gene is TRBJ1-1, the V gene TRBV7-9, with D maybe TRBD1 (5 bases). Trimming pared 1 base from V and 4 bases from J, leaving 13 bases between. The length of the CDR3 is 15 residues. Germline assignment: CDR1 SEHNR and CDR2 FQNEAQ (reference sequence). The CDR3 coding sequence is TGTGCCAGCAGCTTAGACAGGAACGGGGTCACTGAAGCTTTCTTT. This sequence encodes CASSLDRNGVTEAFF. Complete variable domain (other parts from reference TRBV7-9 and TRBJ1-1): DTGVSQNPRHKITKRGQNVTFRCDPISEHNRLYWYRQTLGQGPEFLTYFQNEAQLEKSRLLSDRFSAERPKGSFSTLEIQRTEQGDSAMYLCASSLDRNGVTEAFFGQGTRLTVV.

This clonotype was detected only a few times. This rearrangement joins TRBV20-1 to TRBJ2-1; D possibly uses TRBD1 or TRBD2 (5 bases each). Between the trimmed V and J ends, which lost 5 bases and 4 bases, there was a span of 18 bases. Looked up from germline, CDR1 is DFQATT and CDR2 is SNEGSKA (reference sequence). The CDR3 extends over 15 amino acids. CDR3 DNA sequence: TGCAGTGCTCCGGGACCCCCGCCGATTTACAATGAGCAGTTCTTC. Amino acid sequence: CSAPGPPPIYNEQFF.

This clonotype came up a few times. The V call is TRBV5-1, the J call TRBJ2-1, with D tentatively TRBD1 (6 bases). The CDR3 runs to 15 residues. V lost 4 bases to trimming and J lost 3 bases, with 14 bases between them. The germline V gene encodes CDR1 SGHRS and CDR2 YFSETQ. This chain's CDR3 is CASSQDSPIYNEQFF. CDR3 in DNA: TGCGCCAGCAGCCAGGACAGCCCAATCTACAATGAGCAGTTCTTC. Full variable domain (rest looked up from reference TRBV5-1 and TRBJ2-1): KAGVTQTPRYLIKTRGQQVTLSCSPISGHRSVSWYQQTPGQGLQFLFEYFSETQRNKGNFPGRFSGRQFSNSRSEMNVSTLELGDSALYLCASSQDSPIYNEQFFGPGTRLTVL.

There are a few counts of this clonotype. This chain connects TRBV28 to TRBJ2-5; no definite D call. The closer fit of TRBJ2-1 to the DNA end suggests the J call may be wrong. The CDR3 has 15 residues. Germline V gene lookup returns CDR1 MDHEN and CDR2 SYDVKM. For the CDR3, the DNA is TGTGCCAGCAGTTATCTTTATAGGGCCGTCAATGAGCAGTTCTTC. Encoded protein: CASSYLYRAVNEQFF.

This clonotype was counted a few times. J is TRBJ1-2 and V is TRBV5-1; tentatively, D is TRBD1 (5 bases). V lost 0 bases to trimming and J lost 8 bases, with 17 bases between them. From germline, CDR1 is SGHRS and CDR2 YFSETQ. CDR3 length equals 15 residues. CDR3 DNA: TGCGCCAGCAGCTTGGGCTGGGAGGGGCGAAGCGGCTACACCTTC. It translates to CASSLGWEGRSGYTF.